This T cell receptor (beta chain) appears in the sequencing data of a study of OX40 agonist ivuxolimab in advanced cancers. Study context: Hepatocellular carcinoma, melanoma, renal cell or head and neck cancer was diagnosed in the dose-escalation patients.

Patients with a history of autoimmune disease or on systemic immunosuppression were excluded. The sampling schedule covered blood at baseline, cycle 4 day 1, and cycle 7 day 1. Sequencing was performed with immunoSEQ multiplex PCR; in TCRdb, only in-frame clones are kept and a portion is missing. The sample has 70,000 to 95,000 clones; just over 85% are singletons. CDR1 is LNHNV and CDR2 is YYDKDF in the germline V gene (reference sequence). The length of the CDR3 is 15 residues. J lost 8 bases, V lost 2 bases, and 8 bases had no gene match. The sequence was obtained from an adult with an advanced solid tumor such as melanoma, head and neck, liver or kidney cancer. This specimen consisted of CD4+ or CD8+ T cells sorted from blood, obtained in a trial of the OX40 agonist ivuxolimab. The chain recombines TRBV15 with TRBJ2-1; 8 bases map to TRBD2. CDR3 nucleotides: TGTGCCACCAGCAGACCCGGGACTAGGGTCCATGAGCAGTTCTTC. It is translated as CATSRPGTRVHEQFF.